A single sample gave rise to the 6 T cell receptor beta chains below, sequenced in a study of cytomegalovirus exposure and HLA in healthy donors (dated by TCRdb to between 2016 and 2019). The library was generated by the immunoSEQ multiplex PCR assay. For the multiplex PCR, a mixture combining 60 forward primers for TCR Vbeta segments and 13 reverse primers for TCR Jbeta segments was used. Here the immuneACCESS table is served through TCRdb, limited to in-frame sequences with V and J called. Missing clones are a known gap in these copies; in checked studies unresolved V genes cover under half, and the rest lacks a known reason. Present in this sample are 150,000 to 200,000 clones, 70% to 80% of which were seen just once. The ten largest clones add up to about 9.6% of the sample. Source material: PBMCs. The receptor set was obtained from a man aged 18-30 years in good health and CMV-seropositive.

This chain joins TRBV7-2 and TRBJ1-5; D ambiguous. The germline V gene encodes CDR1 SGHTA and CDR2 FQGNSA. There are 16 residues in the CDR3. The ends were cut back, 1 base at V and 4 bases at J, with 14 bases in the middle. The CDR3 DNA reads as TGTGCCAGCAGCTTAGGGGCACCCCGGCAGAATCAGCCCCAGCATTTT. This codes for CASSLGAPRQNQPQHF. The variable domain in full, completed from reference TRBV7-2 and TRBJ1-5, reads GAGVSQSPSNKVTEKGKDVELRCDPISGHTALYWYRQSLGQGLEFLIYFQGNSAPDKSGLPSDRFSAERTGGSVSTLTIQRTQQEDSAVYLCASSLGAPRQNQPQHFGDGTRLSIL.

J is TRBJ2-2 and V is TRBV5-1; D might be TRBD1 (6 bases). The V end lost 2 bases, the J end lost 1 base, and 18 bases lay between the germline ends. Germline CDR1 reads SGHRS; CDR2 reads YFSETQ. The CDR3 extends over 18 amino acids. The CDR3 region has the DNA TGCGCCAGCAGCTTTTTCCTTTCCGGGACACAGAACACCGGGGAGCTGTTTTTT. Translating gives CASSFFLSGTQNTGELFF. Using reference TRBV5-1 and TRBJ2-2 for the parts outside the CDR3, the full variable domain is KAGVTQTPRYLIKTRGQQVTLSCSPISGHRSVSWYQQTPGQGLQFLFEYFSETQRNKGNFPGRFSGRQFSNSRSEMNVSTLELGDSALYLCASSFFLSGTQNTGELFFGEGSRLTVL.

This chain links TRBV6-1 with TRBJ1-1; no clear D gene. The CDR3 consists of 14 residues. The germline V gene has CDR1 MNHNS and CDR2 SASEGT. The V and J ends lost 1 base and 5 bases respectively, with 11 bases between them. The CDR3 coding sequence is TGTGCCAGCAGTGAAGGGCTCCCGAGGACTGAAGCTTTCTTT. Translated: CASSEGLPRTEAFF.

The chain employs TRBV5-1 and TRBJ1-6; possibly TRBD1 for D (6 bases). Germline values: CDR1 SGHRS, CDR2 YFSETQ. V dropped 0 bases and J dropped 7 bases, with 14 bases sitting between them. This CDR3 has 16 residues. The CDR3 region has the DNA TGCGCCAGCAGCTTGGATGCCAGGGGTGGAAATTCACCCCTCCACTTT. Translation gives CASSLDARGGNSPLHF.

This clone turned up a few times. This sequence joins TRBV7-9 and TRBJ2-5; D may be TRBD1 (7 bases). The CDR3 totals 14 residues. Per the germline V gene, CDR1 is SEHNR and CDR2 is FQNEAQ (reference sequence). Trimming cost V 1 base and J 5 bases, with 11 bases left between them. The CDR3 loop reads CASSLGGGGETQYF. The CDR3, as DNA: TGTGCCAGCAGCTTAGGTGGAGGGGGCGAGACCCAGTACTTC.

CDR3 protein: CASSAGRDTQYF. CDR3 DNA sequence: TGTGCCAGCAGCGCGGGTAGAGATACGCAGTATTTT. The chain employs TRBV6-6 and TRBJ2-3, with a possible D match to TRBD2 (5 bases). Looked up from germline, CDR1 is MNHNY and CDR2 is SVGAGI (reference sequence). V shed 6 bases and J shed 5 bases, with 9 bases lying between them. This CDR3 has 12 residues.